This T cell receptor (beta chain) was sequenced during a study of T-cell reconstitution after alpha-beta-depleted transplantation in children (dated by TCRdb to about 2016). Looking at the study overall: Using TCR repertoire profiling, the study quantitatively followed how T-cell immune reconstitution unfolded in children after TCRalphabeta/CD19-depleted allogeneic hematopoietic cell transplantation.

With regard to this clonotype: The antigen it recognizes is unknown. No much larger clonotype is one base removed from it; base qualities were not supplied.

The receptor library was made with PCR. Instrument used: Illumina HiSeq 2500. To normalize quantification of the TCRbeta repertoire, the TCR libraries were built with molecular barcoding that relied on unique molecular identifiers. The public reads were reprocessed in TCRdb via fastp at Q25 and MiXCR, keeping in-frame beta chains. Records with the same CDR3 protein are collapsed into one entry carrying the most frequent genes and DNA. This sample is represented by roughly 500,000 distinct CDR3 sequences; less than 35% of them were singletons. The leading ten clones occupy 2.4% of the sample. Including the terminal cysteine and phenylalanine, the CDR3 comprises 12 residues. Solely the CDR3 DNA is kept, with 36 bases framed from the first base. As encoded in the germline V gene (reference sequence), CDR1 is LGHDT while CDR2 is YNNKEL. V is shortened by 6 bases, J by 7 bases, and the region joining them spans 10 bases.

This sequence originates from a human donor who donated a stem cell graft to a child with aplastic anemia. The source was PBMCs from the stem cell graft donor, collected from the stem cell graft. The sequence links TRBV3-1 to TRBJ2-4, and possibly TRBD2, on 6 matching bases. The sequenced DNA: TGTGCCAGCAGTCAGGGAGGCAACATTCAGTACTTC. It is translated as CASSQGGNIQYF.